A selection of T cell receptor beta chains follows, all from one sample in a study of blood T cell repertoires in COVID-19. Sequencing was performed with immunoSEQ multiplex PCR; in TCRdb, only in-frame clones are kept and a portion is missing. The repertoire holds under 350,000 clones, around 90% seen once, with nearly 7% in the top ten. Material: peripheral blood. The receptor set was obtained from a woman in her thirties with COVID-19, enrolled during active disease. Each CDR3 is given with its conserved first and last residue. A D gene is named only where the DNA matches it firmly. Clone size is stated in some rows and not others, as once, few, many or a class when expanded.

j_call | v_call | d_call | clone_size | cdr3_nt | cdr3_aa
TRBJ2-1 | TRBV7-2 | NA | NA | TGTGCCAGCAGTCTTCGGAGGCACAATGAGCAGTTCTTC | CASSLRRHNEQFF
TRBJ2-1 | TRBV7-8 | TRBD2 | NA | TGTGCCAGCAGCAAGACTAGCGGGAGTCACAATGAGCAGTTCTTC | CASSKTSGSHNEQFF
TRBJ2-5 | TRBV25-1 | NA | NA | TGTGCCGCAACAGAGGCAGGGATAGAGACCCAGTACTTC | CAATEAGIETQYF
TRBJ2-1 | TRBV28 | TRBD2 | NA | TGTGCCAGCAGTAAACTAGCGGGAGGATACAATGAGCAGTTCTTC | CASSKLAGGYNEQFF
TRBJ1-1 | TRBV6-1 | NA | NA | TGTGCCAGCAGTGAACAGGGGACGACTGAAGCTTTCTTT | CASSEQGTTEAFF
TRBJ2-7 | TRBV3-1/TRBV3-2 | TRBD2 | NA | TGTGCCAGCAGCGCCCGGACTAGCGGGAGGGCCTACGAGCAGTACTTC | CASSARTSGRAYEQYF
TRBJ2-3 | TRBV19 | NA | NA | TGTGCCAGTAAGACAGTCGGGTCAGATACGCAGTATTTT | CASKTVGSDTQYF
TRBJ2-7 | TRBV2 | NA | NA | TGTGCCAGCAGTGGGGAGCGGAGCTACGAGCAGTACTTC | CASSGERSYEQYF
TRBJ2-7 | TRBV6-5 | NA | NA | TGTGCCAGCAGTTACGGGGCAGGGAAAAGCTACGAGCAGTACTTC | CASSYGAGKSYEQYF
TRBJ1-3 | TRBV5-8 | NA | NA | TGTGCCAGCAGCCGAGGAAGGTACAGGGAGAGAACTGGAAACACCATATATTTT | CASSRGRYRERTGNTIYF
TRBJ1-5 | TRBV19 | NA | NA | TGTGCCAGCGCCAGGGTTGATCAGCCCCAGCATTTT | CASARVDQPQHF
TRBJ1-2 | TRBV6-1 | NA | NA | TGTGCCAGCAGTGAAGCGACAGGCCCCTTTTATGGCTACACCTTC | CASSEATGPFYGYTF
TRBJ1-3 | TRBV18 | NA | once | TGTGCCAGCTCAGATGGACAGCTCGGAACTGGAAACACCATATATTTT | CASSDGQLGTGNTIYF
TRBJ1-5 | TRBV16 | TRBD1 | NA | TGTGCCAGCAGCCCTGGACAGGGTCGCCAGCCCCAGCATTTT | CASSPGQGRQPQHF
TRBJ2-2 | TRBV7-7 | NA | NA | TGTGCTAGCAGGTCTCCGGGCGGGGAGCTGTTTTTT | CASRSPGGELFF
TRBJ2-5 | TRBV5-8 | TRBD1 | NA | TGTGCCAGCAGTTCCAGGACAGGGGGCGGAGAGACCCAGTACTTC | CASSSRTGGGETQYF
TRBJ1-1 | TRBV9 | TRBD1 | NA | TGTGCCAGCAGCGTCAATACAGGGGTTTCAGGTCCAGCTTTCTTT | CASSVNTGVSGPAFF